The subject of this entry is one T cell receptor beta chain. The antigen it binds to is not known. No base quality information exists; no much larger clone differs at one position. For survey sequencing of tumor libraries, mostly roughly 5.2 ug of input genomic DNA was used, and two replicates were run per sample. TCRbeta libraries were prepared with the immunoSEQ hsTCRbeta kit according to the manufacturer's instructions. The completed libraries were mixed into a single pool at 3 nM, then sequenced with an Illumina NovaSeq 6000 S4 flow cell. The authors' analysis ran thus. The immunoSEQ Analyzer handled quality control and preprocessing of the raw data. The analysis was restricted to productive rearrangements, with each unique CDR3 amino acid sequence defining a clonotype. Repertoire clonality was estimated as the Gini-Simpson index, which was computed with the R package tcR. Student's t test was used to compare Gini indices, and Pearson correlation was used to assess associations with tumor size change. The source is immuneACCESS, and TCRdb retained only in-frame sequences with V and J called. Part of the clones is not carried over; for the studies checked, unresolved V genes explain less than half of this, and the remainder is unexplained. Clone size and V and J calls were adopted from that table, with D and trimming inferred from the DNA. The sample table holds tens of thousands of clones, of which around 38% were seen once. Approximately 15% of the sample rests with the top ten.

CDR1 and CDR2 are read off the germline V gene as SGDLS and YYNGEE. Cut back by 0 bases and 1 base, the V and J ends lie 7 bases apart. From its cysteine to its phenylalanine, the CDR3 spans 14 amino acids. CDR3 DNA only is kept here, 42 bases in frame from base 1. This record comes from a study of neoadjuvant anti-PD-1 for oral cavity cancer (dated by TCRdb to the early 2020s). About the investigation overall: Before curative-intent surgical resection, most patients were given three to four biweekly doses of nivolumab at 3 mg/kg. A fourth nivolumab dose was given around day 43 to patients without progression, and definitive surgical resection was performed in those patients on days 50-56. Under RECIST 1.1, a patient counted as a responder if showing complete response, partial response or stable disease, and as a non-responder if showing progression. The parent correlative cohort included around twelve patients, with an approximately 32% response rate.

The time point label, as the study defines it: after neoadjuvant nivolumab, at surgical resection. Patients had been newly diagnosed with stage II-IVA oral cavity squamous cell carcinoma, and no prior systemic or radiation treatment had been given to the patients. Everyone in the cohort had locally advanced, HPV-negative oral cavity squamous cell carcinoma. The samples were drawn from a longitudinal correlative study tied to a single-arm phase II trial testing neoadjuvant nivolumab in oral cavity squamous cell carcinoma. Genomic DNA-based TCRbeta sequencing was performed on subject-matched pre- and post-treatment PBMCs and tumors from three responders and three non-responders. For tumor tissue, genomic DNA extraction relied on the Maxwell RSC DNA from Tissue kit. Here is what the overall study found, with its caveats: The TCR analyses had only three patients in each response group, and the authors called for validation in larger cohorts. Larger post-treatment sizes of preexisting intratumoral clones correlated with greater tumor shrinkage, suggesting expansion of preexisting clones contributed to response. A higher pretreatment blood Treg/Th17 ratio correlated with both higher pretreatment blood TCRbeta clonality and lower post-treatment tumor TCRbeta clonality.

The starting material was tumor tissue, obtained after nivolumab (anti-PD-1) treatment. The clonotype originates from a person aged 35-79 years with oral cavity squamous cell carcinoma. The chain is made from TRBV9 and TRBJ2-5; no D gene is confidently identified. The CDR3 protein: CASSVGYIQETQYF. The DNA sequence is as follows: TGTGCCAGCAGCGTAGGCTATATCCAAGAGACCCAGTACTTC. Extended through the reference TRBV9 and TRBJ2-5 proteins, this CDR3 yields the full variable domain: DSGVTQTPKHLITATGQRVTLRCSPRSGDLSVYWYQQSLDQGLQFLIQYYNGEERAKGNILERFSAQQFPDLHSELNLSSLELGDSALYFCASSVGYIQETQYFGPGTRLLVL.